This TCR beta chain was found in a study of breast tumors, draining lymph nodes, adjacent tissues. Study observations and caveats: Compared with lymph nodes, tumors were less diverse; compared with nontumor tissue, more. Luminal-like breast cancer showed significantly higher tumor–nontumor repertoire similarity than basal-like.

From germline, CDR1 is SGHRS and CDR2 YFSETQ. The length of the CDR3 is 15 residues. The ends lost 0 bases at V and 12 bases at J; junction bases unmatched: 10. TCRdb ran MiXCR on the multiplex PCR reads and lists one entry per CDR3 protein. The repertoire has tens of thousands of distinct CDR3 sequences, over 25% of them found once; the top ten carry 8.1%. This clonotype occurred many times. The antigen remains unidentified. Samples came from axillary lymph nodes draining the breast cancer. The chain combines TRBV5-1 with TRBJ2-7; 12 nucleotides match TRBD1. The sample taken for sequencing was axillary lymph node tissue. The receptor's source is a female donor with breast cancer. Some clones in this sample may be carry-over from other donors' samples. This chain's CDR3 is CASSLAFGTGGERYF. CDR3 DNA: TGCGCCAGCAGCTTGGCTTTTGGGACAGGGGGCGAACGGTACTTC.